This paragraph covers one TCR beta chain sequence. The antigen is not known. The same CDR3 also results from other DNA sequences found in this sample. The protocol was immunoSEQ multiplex PCR, while the TCRdb copy is restricted to in-frame clones and leaves out a portion. Of more than 600,000 clones detected, roughly 94% appear once; the ten largest clones hold 24%. Naive CD8 cells were CD45RO-negative, positively selected for CCR7, excluding terminally differentiated effector memory CD45RA+ cells. Donors comprised only Caucasian adults living in Nashville, Tennessee. Germline lookup yields CDR1 SGHVS and CDR2 FQNEAQ. The CDR3 runs to 16 residues. Trimming removed 1 base at V and 7 bases at J, with 20 bases between. These data are taken from a study of shared clonotypes between healthy human individuals. Study-wide findings and caveats: Non-shared clonotypes were found to have lower generation probabilities than the clonotypes that were shared by all four of the sorted-subset donors.

The genes are TRBV7-8 and TRBJ2-7, with TRBD2 as a possible D gene (5 bases). The sequencing sample was made of naive CD8+ T cells sorted from blood. The source of this sequence is a man aged 25 to 45 in good health. The CDR3 loop reads CASSLDYGQEVVEQYF. The CDR3 coding sequence is TGTGCCAGCAGCTTAGATTATGGGCAGGAGGTGGTAGAGCAGTACTTC.